In its sample, the clone carrying this T cell receptor beta chain was seen once. CDR3 length: 15 residues. Germline loops: CDR1 SGHDN, CDR2 FVKESK. After removal of 4 bases from V and 3 bases from J, the junction contained 8 bases not matched to a gene. This entry is derived from a study of blood T cell repertoires in COVID-19. About the study: The cDNA or gDNA used as material had been derived from T cells, B-cell-depleted T cells, or PBMCs.

Original data processing: Amplification from reference gene primers served as the basis for estimated nucleated cell counts. Generated by immunoSEQ multiplex PCR, the TCRdb table keeps only in-frame clones and is missing some. V and J calls and clone size come straight from that table; D and trimming were deduced from the DNA. There are about 110,000 clones in the sample; more than 60% occur only once, and about 20% lies in the top ten. The sequenced sample was peripheral blood. This receptor was taken from a man in his 70s with active or convalescent COVID-19. The rearrangement joins TRBV14 to TRBJ2-7, with TRBD2 matching over 8 bases. The CDR3 sequence is CASSLLSGSGYEQYF. The CDR3 coding sequence is TGTGCCAGCAGCCTCCTAAGCGGGAGTGGCTACGAGCAGTACTTC.